This TCR beta chain stems from a study of blood T cell repertoires in COVID-19. Study details: The cDNA or gDNA used as material had been derived from T cells, B-cell-depleted T cells, or PBMCs.

Under the authors' procedure: Amplification of reference gene primers was used by the study to estimate nucleated cell counts. Some clones are missing from TCRdb's copy, which holds only in-frame ones; the method was immunoSEQ multiplex PCR. From that table come the V and J calls and clone size; the DNA was used to work out D and trimming. The sample carries over 45,000 clones, around 82% recorded once. The V gene's germline CDR1 is MRHNA and CDR2 SNTAGT. CDR3 length: 13 amino acids. The V end was cut by 4 bases, the J end by 2 bases, with 6 bases between. There are a few counts of this clone. The sequencing input was peripheral blood. The sequence came from a man aged 35 to 55 with acute or convalescent COVID-19. V and J are TRBV6-4 and TRBJ2-1; D possibly corresponds to TRBD1 (6 bases). CDR3 DNA sequence: TGTGCCAGCAGTGGGACAGCCTACAATGAGCAGTTCTTC. Translating it yields CASSGTAYNEQFF.